Below are 28 T cell receptor beta chains sequenced from a single sample in a study of OX40 agonist ivuxolimab in advanced cancers. Sequencing used immunoSEQ multiplex PCR; TCRdb keeps in-frame clones, though not all of them. The table lists tens of thousands of clones, roughly 80% of them singletons. Sequenced material: CD4+ or CD8+ T cells sorted from blood, taken in a trial of the OX40 agonist ivuxolimab. Receptor source: an adult with an advanced solid tumor such as melanoma, head and neck, liver or kidney cancer.

The chain carries TRBV6-5 and TRBJ2-7, with D perhaps matching TRBD1 (6 bases). Germline CDR1 MNHEY, CDR2 SVGAGI. The CDR3 sequence is 13 residues long. Deletions cut 2 bases from V and 3 bases from J, with 8 bases between. In nucleotides, the CDR3 is TGTGCCAGCAGTTACGTACAGGGCTACGAGCAGTACTTC. Its protein is CASSYVQGYEQYF.

The gene calls are TRBV19 and TRBJ2-1, with TRBD1 matching 10 bases. This CDR3 has 15 residues. The V segment lost 4 bases and the J segment 7 bases; nucleotides outside the gene matches: 7. Germline V gene data show CDR1 as LNHDA and CDR2 as SQIVND (reference sequence). DNA for the CDR3: TGTGCCAGTAGTAGAATCCCGGGACAGGGGAATGAGCAGTTCTTC. Its protein is CASSRIPGQGNEQFF.

The gene calls are TRBV11-3 and TRBJ1-1, with D perhaps TRBD1 (5 bases). V dropped 2 bases and J dropped 6 bases, with 13 bases sitting between them. Germline CDR1 reads SGHNT; CDR2 reads YENEEA. The CDR3 has 14 amino acids. Written as DNA, the CDR3 is TGTGCCAGCAGCTTAACATCCCTGGGGGCTGAAGCTTTCTTT. Amino acid sequence: CASSLTSLGAEAFF. The variable domain in full, with the rest retrieved from reference TRBV11-3 and TRBJ1-1, is EAGVVQSPRYKIIEKKQPVAFWCNPISGHNTLYWYLQNLGQGPELLIRYENEEAVDDSQLPKDRFSAERLKGVDSTLKIQPAELGDSAVYLCASSLTSLGAEAFFGQGTRLTVV.

This CDR3 is CASSEAPGIFRGTDTQYF. CDR3 nucleotide sequence: TGTGCCAGCAGTGAAGCGCCAGGAATCTTCCGGGGCACAGATACGCAGTATTTT. This chain uses TRBV6-1 with TRBJ2-3; D not resolved. The CDR3 sequence is 18 residues long. Germline CDR1 reads MNHNS; CDR2 reads SASEGT. V was clipped by 0 bases and J by 1 base, with 17 bases between them.

The rearrangement uses TRBV4-1 and TRBJ1-5; a weak D match, TRBD1 (5 bases). The CDR3 runs 15 residues. The ends were cut back, 4 bases at V and 3 bases at J, with 13 bases in the middle. Germline CDR1 MGHRA, CDR2 YSYEKL. The CDR3 region is CASSLLGRDNQPQHF. In DNA form, the CDR3 reads TGCGCCAGCAGCCTGCTCGGCAGGGACAATCAGCCCCAGCATTTT.

This clone was found once. The rearrangement joins TRBV4-1 to TRBJ1-5, with D unclear. V was shortened by 3 bases and J by 1 base, with 10 bases between the two germline ends. This CDR3 region has 15 residues. Germline V lookup: CDR1 MGHRA, CDR2 YSYEKL. The CDR3 is CASSHLGGSNQPQHF. In nucleotides, the CDR3 is TGCGCCAGCAGCCACTTGGGCGGAAGCAATCAGCCCCAGCATTTT.

The genes are TRBV9 and TRBJ2-1; a possible D gene is TRBD1 (6 bases). V was clipped by 0 bases and J by 3 bases, with 10 bases between them. The CDR3 extends over 15 amino acids. CDR1 is SGDLS, CDR2 YYNGEE, per germline. The CDR3 here is CASSVVRGSYNEQFF. CDR3 DNA sequence: TGTGCCAGCAGCGTAGTGAGGGGGAGCTACAATGAGCAGTTCTTC.

This clone turned up a few times. V and J are TRBV11-2 and TRBJ1-3; TRBD1 might be the D (5 bases). CDR1 is SGHAT, CDR2 FQNNGV, per germline. This CDR3 is 16 amino acids long. Trimming took 4 bases from V and 1 from J, leaving 14 bases between them. This CDR3 reads CASSSPGLRSGNTIYF. The CDR3 DNA is TGTGCCAGCAGCTCCCCGGGACTGAGGTCTGGAAACACCATATATTTT. The full variable domain, its missing parts supplied by reference TRBV11-2 and TRBJ1-3, is EAGVAQSPRYKIIEKRQSVAFWCNPISGHATLYWYQQILGQGPKLLIQFQNNGVVDDSQLPKDRFSAERLKGVDSTLKIQPAKLEDSAVYLCASSSPGLRSGNTIYFGEGSWLTVV.

This clone was recorded once. The chain joins TRBV5-6 to TRBJ2-1, with 7 bases fitting TRBD2. Trimming removed 0 bases from V and 6 bases from J; junction bases left unmatched: 6. CDR1 and CDR2 (germline): SGHDT, YYEEEE. This CDR3 comprises 15 residues. DNA of the CDR3: TGTGCCAGCAGCTTGGTCCAGGGCGGGAGCAATGAGCAGTTCTTC. Its translation: CASSLVQGGSNEQFF.

V gene TRBV6-6 combines with J gene TRBJ1-2; D is unclear. V lost 6 bases, J lost 7 bases, and 15 bases lay in between. The CDR3 runs 13 residues. The germline V gene encodes CDR1 MNHNY and CDR2 SVGAGI (reference sequence). In DNA form, the CDR3 reads TGTGCCAGCAGATCGTCGGAGGGAATTGGCTACACCTTC. It specifies CASRSSEGIGYTF.

This chain links TRBV7-3 with TRBJ2-3; the D gene is possibly TRBD2 (5 bases). The CDR3 sequence is 15 residues long. In germline, CDR1 is SGHTA, CDR2 FQGTGA. The germline V and J ends were trimmed by 2 bases and 4 bases, with 13 bases remaining between them. CDR3 nucleotides: TGTGCCAGCAGCTTAGATCCTAGCTCGGCAGATACGCAGTATTTT. Protein: CASSLDPSSADTQYF.

The chain couples TRBV15 to TRBJ1-2; D remains ambiguous. Germline loops: CDR1 LNHNV, CDR2 YYDKDF (reference sequence). The CDR3 totals 14 residues. V lost 0 bases to trimming and J lost 5 bases, with 10 bases between them. The CDR3 sequence is CATSRDLGRYGYTF. Written as DNA, the CDR3 is TGTGCCACCAGCAGAGATCTGGGGAGATATGGCTACACCTTC.

The chain is built from TRBV6-5 and TRBJ2-7; 10 nucleotides match TRBD1. This CDR3 has 15 amino acids. J lost 5 bases, V lost 6 bases, and 10 bases had no gene match. Germline CDR1 and CDR2: MNHEY and SVGAGI. Here the CDR3 DNA reads TGTGCCAGCAGCCGCGTCGGGACAGGGGTCCACGAGCAGTACTTC. Encoded protein: CASSRVGTGVHEQYF.

The chain combines TRBV5-4 with TRBJ2-5; TRBD2 aligns across 8 bases. The tail of the sequence fits TRBJ2-7 better, so the J call may be wrong. Germline values: CDR1 SGHNT, CDR2 YYREEE (reference sequence). The CDR3 totals 15 residues. CDR3 DNA sequence: TGTGCCAGCAGCTCCCGACTAGCGAGTACCTACGAGCAGTACTTC. It codes for CASSSRLASTYEQYF.

V usage is TRBV9 and J usage is TRBJ2-5, with TRBD2 identical over 11 bases. Germline loops: CDR1 SGDLS, CDR2 YYNGEE. With 0 bases clipped from V and 5 bases from J, the junction kept 9 bases outside the gene matches. This CDR3 contains 17 residues. CDR3 sequence reads: CASSVGSLAGGAETQYF. The CDR3 DNA sequence: TGTGCCAGCAGCGTAGGTTCATTAGCGGGAGGGGCGGAGACCCAGTACTTC.

The CDR3 DNA follows: TGCGCCAGCAGCCAAGATCTACAGGGGGGGGACACTGAAGCTTTCTTT. Translated: CASSQDLQGGDTEAFF. This chain uses TRBV4-3 with TRBJ1-1; 8 positions agree with TRBD1. This CDR3 comprises 16 residues. CDR1 and CDR2 from the germline V gene are LGHNA and YSLEER. The J segment lost 3 bases and the V segment lost 0 bases, leaving 6 bases of the junction unmatched.

The DNA for the CDR3 is TGTGCCAGCAGCTCCGAAGACAGGGCTCCTGAAGCTTTCTTT. Protein sequence: CASSSEDRAPEAFF. V is TRBV6-1 and J is TRBJ1-1; 7 bases fit TRBD1. The length of the CDR3 is 14 residues. The trim removed 6 bases at V and 6 bases at J, leaving 10 bases unmatched. Germline V CDR1 and CDR2: MNHNS, SASEGT.

In its sample, this clone was seen a few times. The chain employs TRBV4-2 and TRBJ2-7; 8 nucleotides line up with TRBD1. CDR1 and CDR2 from the germline V gene are LGHNA and YNFKEQ. The CDR3 extends over 16 amino acids. After removal of 0 bases from V and 0 bases from J, the junction contained 4 bases not matched to a gene. The CDR3 is CASSQDPDRASYEQYF. The CDR3 DNA sequence: TGTGCCAGCAGCCAAGACCCGGACAGGGCCTCCTACGAGCAGTACTTC.

The chain uses TRBV7-2 and TRBJ2-5; TRBD2 agrees at 11 bases. The end of the DNA fits TRBJ2-7 better, so the J call may be wrong. CDR3 length equals 18 residues. The germline V gene encodes CDR1 SGHTA and CDR2 FQGNSA. The CDR3 here is CASSYGLAGGRLGYEQYF. CDR3 bases: TGTGCCAGCAGCTACGGGCTAGCGGGAGGCCGCTTGGGGTACGAGCAGTACTTC.

As DNA, the CDR3 is TGTGCCAGCAGCCAAGGGCAGGACCGTGGGGCGATAATCTACGAGCAGTACTTC. Protein product: CASSQGQDRGAIIYEQYF. The gene calls are TRBV4-2 and TRBJ2-7; D perhaps matches TRBD1 (5 bases). CDR3 size: 18 residues. Germline V gene sequence: CDR1 LGHNA, CDR2 YNFKEQ. Between the trimmed V and J ends, which lost 1 base and 3 bases, there was a span of 22 bases.

The V gene is TRBV4-2, the J gene TRBJ2-3; D is possibly TRBD2 (6 bases). V was clipped by 4 bases and J by 0 bases, with 17 bases between them. The CDR3 loop spans 17 amino acids. Germline assignment: CDR1 LGHNA and CDR2 YNFKEQ. The CDR3 region is CASSLLRAGRSTDTQYF. The CDR3 region has the DNA TGTGCCAGCAGCCTACTTCGGGCGGGGAGGAGCACAGATACGCAGTATTTT.

The chain has TRBV5-4 and TRBJ1-1; TRBD1 might be the D (5 bases). Trimming pared 3 bases from V and 5 bases from J, leaving 14 bases between. The CDR3 has 14 residues. Germline lookup yields CDR1 SGHNT and CDR2 YYREEE (reference sequence). The CDR3 reads CASSSRVGETEAFF. In nucleotides, the CDR3 is TGTGCCAGCAGCTCCAGGGTGGGGGAGACTGAAGCTTTCTTT.

This chain links TRBV7-3 with TRBJ2-1; 10 positions agree with TRBD2. V was pared by 5 bases and J by 6 bases, with 7 bases of the junction left unmatched. The CDR3 has 15 residues. Per the germline V gene, CDR1 is SGHTA and CDR2 is FQGTGA. For the CDR3, the DNA is TGTGCCAGCAGCGCCGGGACTAGCGCCCTCAATGAGCAGTTCTTC. It codes for CASSAGTSALNEQFF.

CDR3 sequence: CASSVAGKPYGYTF. The CDR3 bases are TGTGCCAGTAGTGTAGCCGGGAAACCCTATGGCTACACCTTC. The rearrangement links TRBV19 to TRBJ1-2; D unresolved. CDR1 is LNHDA, CDR2 SQIVND, per germline (reference sequence). The CDR3 contains 14 residues. V was shortened by 5 bases and J by 4 bases, with 14 bases between the two germline ends. Complete variable domain (other parts from reference TRBV19 and TRBJ1-2): DGGITQSPKYLFRKEGQNVTLSCEQNLNHDAMYWYRQDPGQGLRLIYYSQIVNDFQKGDIAEGYSVSREKKESFPLTVTSAQKNPTAFYLCASSVAGKPYGYTFGSGTRLTVV.

The chain links TRBV4-3 to TRBJ2-3; D uncertain. The CDR3 consists of 15 residues. V shed 4 bases and J shed 1 base, with 12 bases lying between them. Germline loops: CDR1 LGHNA, CDR2 YSLEER. CDR3 coding DNA: TGCGCCAGCAGCCCCCACCCGCTGGGCACAGATACGCAGTATTTT. This translates into CASSPHPLGTDTQYF.

The chain employs TRBV19 and TRBJ1-1, with D perhaps TRBD1 (5 bases). The CDR3 covers 13 residues. V lost 11 bases and J 1 base, leaving 14 bases between the germline ends. Germline CDR1 reads LNHDA; CDR2 reads SQIVND (reference sequence). For the CDR3, the DNA is TGTGCCCTGCCCTCTACAGGGAACACTGAAGCTTTCTTT. The encoded protein is CALPSTGNTEAFF.

This rearrangement joins TRBV5-1 to TRBJ1-1, with D perhaps TRBD1 (6 bases). The CDR3 spans 15 residues. CDR1 is SGHRS, CDR2 YFSETQ, per germline. The V end lost 1 base, the J end lost 1 base, and 11 bases lay between the germline ends. The CDR3 DNA follows: TGCGCCAGCAGCTTGACGGCAGGGGAGAACACTGAAGCTTTCTTT. This codes for CASSLTAGENTEAFF.

The chain couples TRBV9 to TRBJ2-2; TRBD1 is a possible D gene (7 bases). Per the germline V gene, CDR1 is SGDLS and CDR2 is YYNGEE. The V gene lost 4 bases and the J gene lost 3 bases, with 13 bases spanning the gap. The CDR3 sequence is 15 residues long. The CDR3: CASSPRRGHTGELFF. In nucleotides, the CDR3 is TGTGCCAGCAGCCCCCGGAGGGGGCACACCGGGGAGCTGTTTTTT.